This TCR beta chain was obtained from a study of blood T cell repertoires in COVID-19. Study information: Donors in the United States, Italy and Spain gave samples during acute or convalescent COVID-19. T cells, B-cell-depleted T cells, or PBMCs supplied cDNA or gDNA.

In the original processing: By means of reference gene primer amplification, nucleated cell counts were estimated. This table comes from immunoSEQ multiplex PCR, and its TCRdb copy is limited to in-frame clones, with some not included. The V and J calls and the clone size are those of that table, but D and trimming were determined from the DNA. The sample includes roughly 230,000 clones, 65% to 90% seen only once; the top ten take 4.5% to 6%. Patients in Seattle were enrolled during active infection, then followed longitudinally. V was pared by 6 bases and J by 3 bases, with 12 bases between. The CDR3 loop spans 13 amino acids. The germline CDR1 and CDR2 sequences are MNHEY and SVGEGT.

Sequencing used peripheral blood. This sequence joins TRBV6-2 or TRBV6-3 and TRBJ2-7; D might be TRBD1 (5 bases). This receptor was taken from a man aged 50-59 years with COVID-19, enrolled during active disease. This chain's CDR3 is CASSDDSVYEQYF. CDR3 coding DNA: TGTGCCAGCAGCGACGACAGTGTCTACGAGCAGTACTTC.